This section outlines one T cell receptor beta chain sequence together with its context. This record belongs to a study of blood T cell repertoires in COVID-19. Study background: Sites across the United States, Italy and Spain contributed samples from acute and convalescent COVID-19. Nucleic acid was either cDNA or gDNA, and it came from T cells, B-cell-depleted T cells, or PBMCs.

In the source study's methods: Amplification of reference gene primers provided the estimated nucleated cell counts. Using immunoSEQ multiplex PCR, the repertoire was profiled, and TCRdb retains in-frame clones only, with some absent. That table gives V, J and clone size, and the DNA gave D and trimming. The repertoire consists of under 250,000 clones, with approximately 87% occurring once and the leading ten covering under 6.5%. This CDR3 spans 13 amino acids. CDR1 SGHTA and CDR2 FQGNSA come from the germline V gene. V lost 1 base to trimming and J lost 6 bases; unmatched junction nucleotides: 2. The V call is TRBV7-2, the J call TRBJ1-2; 7 bases align to TRBD1. The sequencing sample was made of peripheral blood. The sequence was collected from a man aged 55 to 69 with acute or convalescent COVID-19. The CDR3 spells CASSLVGGNGYTF. CDR3 bases: TGTGCCAGCAGCTTAGTAGGGGGCAATGGCTACACCTTC.